The next 12 T cell receptor beta chains were all read from a single sample in a study of T cell repertoires in cytomegalovirus infection. MiXCR, applied by TCRdb to the reads, yields one record per CDR3 protein. The data hold 100,000 to 150,000 distinct CDR3 sequences, with approximately 30% observed a single time. Their antigens remain unidentified. The sequencing here drew on CD8+ T cells from cultured PBMCs, taken from culture after CMV antigen stimulation. Receptors were obtained from a human donor in good health (CMV status not recorded). Some clones in this sample may be carry-over from other donors' samples.

The rearrangement uses TRBV6-4 and TRBJ2-1; a weak D match, TRBD2 (7 bases). Per germline, CDR1 MRHNA and CDR2 SNTAGT. This CDR3 is 16 amino acids long. Trimming cost V 3 bases and J 8 bases, with 20 bases left between them. CDR3 sequence: CASSDRGGGRFHEQFF. The CDR3 coding sequence is TGTGCCAGCAGTGATCGAGGGGGGGGCCGTTTCCATGAGCAGTTCTTC.

The chain joins TRBV7-9 to TRBJ2-7; the match to TRBD1 covers 9 bases. CDR3 length: 13 amino acids. CDR1 and CDR2 from the germline V gene are SEHNR and FQNEAQ (reference sequence). Trimming at V came to 5 bases and at J to 3 bases, leaving 2 bases not matched to a gene. The CDR3 region has the DNA TGTGCCAGCAGCGTGACAGGGGGCTACGAGCAGTACTTC. Translated: CASSVTGGYEQYF.

This chain links TRBV7-2 with TRBJ2-5; 12 nucleotides match TRBD1. The ends lost 1 base at V and 5 bases at J; junction bases unmatched: 5. The germline CDR1 and CDR2 sequences are SGHTA and FQGNSA. The CDR3 sequence is 16 residues long. CDR3 bases: TGTGCCAGCAGCTTAGGGGACAGGGGGCTGGGTGAGACCCAGTACTTC. Translating it yields CASSLGDRGLGETQYF. Combining the CDR3 with reference TRBV7-2 and TRBJ2-5 gives the whole variable domain GAGVSQSPSNKVTEKGKDVELRCDPISGHTALYWYRQSLGQGLEFLIYFQGNSAPDKSGLPSDRFSAERTGGSVSTLTIQRTQQEDSAVYLCASSLGDRGLGETQYFGPGTRLLVL.

This clonotype was found a few times. The gene calls are TRBV12-3 or TRBV12-4 and TRBJ1-2, with D maybe TRBD1 (5 bases). Trimming removed 7 bases at V and 7 bases at J, with 16 bases between. This CDR3 region has 13 residues. The chain's CDR3 is CASTAPGDRGYTF. CDR3 bases: TGTGCCAGCACCGCTCCTGGGGACCGTGGCTACACCTTC.

The V gene is TRBV7-3, the J gene TRBJ2-3, with D hard to call. Germline CDR1 and CDR2: SGHTA and FQGTGA. V was cut by 0 bases and J by 0 bases, with 13 bases left in between. The CDR3 runs 17 residues. In DNA form, the CDR3 reads TGTGCCAGCAGCTTAACCGGCAGATACCCTAGCACAGATACGCAGTATTTT. Translated, it gives CASSLTGRYPSTDTQYF. Combining the CDR3 with reference TRBV7-3 and TRBJ2-3 gives the whole variable domain GAGVSQTPSNKVTEKGKYVELRCDPISGHTALYWYRQSLGQGPEFLIYFQGTGAADDSGLPNDRFFAVRPEGSVSTLKIQRTERGDSAVYLCASSLTGRYPSTDTQYFGPGTRLTVL.

In its sample, this clonotype was seen once. The CDR3 region is CSVGAGHTDTQYF. The DNA of the CDR3 is TGCAGCGTTGGTGCCGGCCACACAGATACGCAGTATTTT. The chain employs TRBV29-1 and TRBJ2-3; no firm D call. This CDR3 has 13 amino acids. Trimming removed 4 bases from V and 2 bases from J, with 10 bases in between. Germline V gives CDR1 SQVTM, CDR2 ANQGSEA.

This chain connects TRBV27 to TRBJ1-5; D remains ambiguous. The V and J ends lost 3 bases and 3 bases respectively, with 9 bases between them. Germline CDR1 is MNHEY and CDR2 is SMNVEV (reference sequence). This CDR3 spans 14 amino acids. Here the CDR3 reads CASSLMGFNQPQHF. The CDR3 nucleotides read TGTGCCAGCAGTTTGATGGGGTTCAATCAGCCCCAGCATTTT.

This clonotype was seen more than once but under ten times. This chain uses TRBV6-1 with TRBJ2-2; 8 bases agree with TRBD2. Germline-derived CDR1 and CDR2 are MNHNS and SASEGT. The ends lost 2 bases at V and 6 bases at J; junction bases unmatched: 5. CDR3 length equals 15 residues. CDR3 in DNA: TGTGCCAGCAGTGAACTGGGACTAGAAGCCGGGGAGCTGTTTTTT. Amino acids: CASSELGLEAGELFF.

The chain links TRBV6-4 to TRBJ2-3; 7 bases are shared with TRBD1. This CDR3 is 15 amino acids long. Losses at the gene ends were 5 bases for V and 2 bases for J; bases not matched to a gene: 7. In germline, CDR1 is MRHNA, CDR2 SNTAGT. In DNA form, the CDR3 reads TGTGCCAGCAGTTTAACAGGGGTGATCACAGATACGCAGTATTTT. This encodes CASSLTGVITDTQYF.

This clonotype occurred a few times. The chain has TRBV28 and TRBJ1-2, with a tentative D call TRBD1 (5 bases). V was clipped by 0 bases and J by 0 bases, with 11 bases between them. Germline assignment: CDR1 MDHEN and CDR2 SYDVKM. The CDR3 contains 16 residues. CDR3 DNA: TGTGCCAGCAGTTTATGGAGGACAAACCCTAACTATGGCTACACCTTC. As protein: CASSLWRTNPNYGYTF.

This chain connects TRBV12-3 or TRBV12-4 to TRBJ1-1; D uncertain. This CDR3 spans 11 amino acids. Trimming removed 8 bases at V and 5 bases at J, with 9 bases between. The CDR3 sequence is CASRSGTEAFF. DNA for the CDR3: TGTGCCAGCCGATCCGGGACTGAAGCTTTCTTT.

This clonotype was picked up a small number of times. The CDR3 nucleotides read TGTGCCAGCACCCCTGGGGGGGGCCTCGATACGCAGTATTTT. It specifies CASTPGGGLDTQYF. The chain has TRBV6-5 and TRBJ2-3, with a possible D match to TRBD2 (7 bases). V lost 7 bases and J lost 6, with 17 bases in between. The CDR3 has 14 amino acids. Per germline, CDR1 MNHEY and CDR2 SVGAGI.